This TCR beta chain came from a study of blood T cell repertoires in COVID-19. Study processing details: Counts of nucleated cells, estimated from reference gene primer amplification, were obtained. This table comes from immunoSEQ multiplex PCR, and its TCRdb copy is limited to in-frame clones, with some not included. The DNA gave D and trimming, while V, J and clone size come from that table. Of 95,000 or so clones detected, about four fifths appear once; the ten largest clones hold about a sixth. The ends were cut back, 5 bases at V and 0 bases at J, with 13 bases in the middle. Germline CDR1 LNHDA, CDR2 SQIVND (reference sequence). This CDR3 spans 15 amino acids.

The source material was peripheral blood. This clonotype was obtained from an elderly woman with active or convalescent COVID-19. The rearrangement uses TRBV19 and TRBJ1-2; D perhaps matches TRBD1 (6 bases). The CDR3 region has the DNA TGTGCCAGTAGTTCCCAGGGGAAAGCTAACTATGGCTACACCTTC. Residues: CASSSQGKANYGYTF.